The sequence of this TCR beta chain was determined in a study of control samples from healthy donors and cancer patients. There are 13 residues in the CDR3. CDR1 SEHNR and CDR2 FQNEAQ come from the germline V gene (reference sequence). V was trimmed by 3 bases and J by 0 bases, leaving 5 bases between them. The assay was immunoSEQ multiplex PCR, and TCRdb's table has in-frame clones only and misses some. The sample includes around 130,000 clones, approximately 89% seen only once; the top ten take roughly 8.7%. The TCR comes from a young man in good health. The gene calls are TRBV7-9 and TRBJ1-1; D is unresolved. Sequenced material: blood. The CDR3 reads CASSFGMNTEAFF. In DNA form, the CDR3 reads TGTGCCAGCAGCTTTGGTATGAACACTGAAGCTTTCTTT.